Here is one T cell receptor (beta chain) with its context. The sample holds one count of this clonotype. It lacks a known antigen. A much larger clone differs from this one at a single base, so this may be a read error. CDR1 SSHAT and CDR2 FNYEAQ were looked up in the germline V gene (reference sequence). The CDR3 holds 16 amino acids from the cysteine to the phenylalanine. Only the CDR3 region is kept as DNA, spanning 48 bases read in frame from base 1. According to the study, the label for this sample's treatment or condition signals: allogeneic hematopoietic cell transplantation with graft depleted of TCRalphabeta T cells and CD19 B cells. TCRalphabeta/CD19-depleted allogeneic hematopoietic cell grafts were given to the transplant recipients, all of whom were children. The data derive from a study of T-cell reconstitution after alpha-beta-depleted transplantation in children (dated by TCRdb to the mid-2010s). With respect to the entire study: Using TCR repertoire profiling, the study followed T-cell immune reconstitution in a quantitative way in children after TCRalphabeta/CD19-depleted allogeneic hematopoietic cell transplantation. What the research found in general, with its limitations: About two months after transplant, the apparently early recovery of alphabetaT-cell counts reportedly depended on just several hundred clones that had expanded rapidly and came from non-depleted graft cells. In some patients, the high TCRbeta diversity seen at day 60 was put down to recipient T cells and intrathymic progenitors that had survived conditioning. Hyperexpanded clone frequencies declined over subsequent months; after one year, T-cell counts and TCRbeta diversity were mostly attributed to newly produced T cells.

Libraries came from PCR. Reads for this sample came from an Illumina HiSeq 2500. To normalize quantification of the TCRbeta repertoire, the TCR libraries were built with molecular barcoding that relied on unique molecular identifiers. TCRdb cleaned the public reads at Q25 with fastp, built clones with MiXCR and kept in-frame beta chains. Rows with a matching CDR3 protein are joined into one entry that keeps the most common DNA and genes. The sample includes hundreds of thousands of distinct CDR3 sequences, with approximately 13% observed a single time. The leading ten clones occupy 2.2% of the sample.

Sequenced material: PBMCs, mostly from graft donor cells, taken 360 days after TCRalphabeta/CD19-depleted stem cell transplant. The chain employs TRBV7-7 and TRBJ2-1; D gene: possibly TRBD2, on 5 matching bases. This TCR came from a male patient younger than 18 who had a stem cell transplant for acute myeloid leukemia, so the T cells may come from the graft donor. The base sequence is TGTGCTAGCAGCTTAGGAGAAGGCCCTACGGGGAATGAGCAGTTCTTC. Its protein product is CASSLGEGPTGNEQFF. With the portions outside the CDR3 filled from the reference TRBV7-7 and TRBJ2-1 genes, the complete variable region becomes GAGVSQSPRYKVTKRGQDVTLRCDPISSHATLYWYQQALGQGPEFLTYFNYEAQPDKSGLPSDRFSAERPEGSISTLTIQRTEQRDSAMYRCASSLGEGPTGNEQFFGPGTRLTVL.